This TCR beta chain appears in the sequencing data of a study of blood T cell repertoires in COVID-19. In the study overall: The samples span acute and convalescent COVID-19 from the United States, Italy and Spain. The cDNA or gDNA used as material had been derived from T cells, B-cell-depleted T cells, or PBMCs.

Measured with immunoSEQ multiplex PCR; TCRdb has only the in-frame clones, and not every one. The profile shows 130,000 to 150,000 clones, around 90% of them singletons. V lost 3 bases to trimming and J lost 5 bases; unmatched junction nucleotides: 26. This CDR3 spans 20 amino acids. Germline values: CDR1 DFQATT, CDR2 SNEGSKA (reference sequence). V gene TRBV20-1 combines with J gene TRBJ2-7; 9 bases map to TRBD2. This clonotype originated in a man between 65 and 85 years old with acute or convalescent COVID-19. The sequenced sample consisted of peripheral blood. The CDR3 loop is CSASGLRGQRAGGPSDEQYF. The CDR3 nucleotides are TGCAGTGCTAGTGGCCTCCGGGGGCAACGGGCGGGAGGGCCTTCCGACGAGCAGTACTTC.